This paragraph covers one T cell receptor (beta chain) sequence. No antigen is known for it. No base-level quality is on record; no much larger clone is a single base apart. The data derive from a study of T cell changes during pregnancy in multiple sclerosis (dated by TCRdb to the late 2010s). The study in broad terms: In women with multiple sclerosis, the researchers looked at how the T cell repertoire shifted as pregnancy progressed.

For this chain, trimming is 6 bases at the V end and 8 bases at the J end, and the number of junction bases without a gene match is 13. From its cysteine to its phenylalanine, the CDR3 spans 15 amino acids. The CDR3 DNA has 45 bases and is translated from base 1. Looking up the germline V gene (reference sequence) yields CDR1 SEHNR and CDR2 FQNEAQ. The library relied on the immunoSEQ multiplex PCR assay. Not all clones reach the TCRdb copy of this immuneACCESS table, which keeps in-frame sequences only. Checked studies attribute under half of the gap to unresolved V genes and leave the rest unexplained. This sample lists fewer than 35,000 clones; 90% were detected once. The ten largest clones add up to approximately 0.5% of the sample.

The TCR was taken from a female donor in good health, enrolled as a control in a pregnancy study. This specimen was CD4+ T cells from peripheral blood mononuclear cells, taken in the third trimester of pregnancy. The chain employs TRBV7-9 and TRBJ2-1; 7 central nucleotides agree with TRBD2. The DNA reads TGTGCCAGCAGTCGGGTGGCCGGGGGGAGGGATGAGCAGTTCTTC. Translated, it reads CASSRVAGGRDEQFF.